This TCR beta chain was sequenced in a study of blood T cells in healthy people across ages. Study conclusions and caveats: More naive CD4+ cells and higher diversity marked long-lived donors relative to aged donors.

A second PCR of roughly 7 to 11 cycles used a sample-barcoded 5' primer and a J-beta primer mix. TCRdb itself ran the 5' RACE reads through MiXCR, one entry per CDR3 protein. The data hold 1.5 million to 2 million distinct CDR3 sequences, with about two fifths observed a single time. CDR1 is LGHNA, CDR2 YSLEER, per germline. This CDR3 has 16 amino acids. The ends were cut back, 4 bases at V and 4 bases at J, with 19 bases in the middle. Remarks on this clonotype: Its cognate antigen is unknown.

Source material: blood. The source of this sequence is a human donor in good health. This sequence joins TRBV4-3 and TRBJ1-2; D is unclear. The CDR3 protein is CASSPSRPENPYGYTF. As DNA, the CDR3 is TGCGCCAGCAGCCCCTCCCGCCCGGAGAACCCCTATGGCTACACCTTC.